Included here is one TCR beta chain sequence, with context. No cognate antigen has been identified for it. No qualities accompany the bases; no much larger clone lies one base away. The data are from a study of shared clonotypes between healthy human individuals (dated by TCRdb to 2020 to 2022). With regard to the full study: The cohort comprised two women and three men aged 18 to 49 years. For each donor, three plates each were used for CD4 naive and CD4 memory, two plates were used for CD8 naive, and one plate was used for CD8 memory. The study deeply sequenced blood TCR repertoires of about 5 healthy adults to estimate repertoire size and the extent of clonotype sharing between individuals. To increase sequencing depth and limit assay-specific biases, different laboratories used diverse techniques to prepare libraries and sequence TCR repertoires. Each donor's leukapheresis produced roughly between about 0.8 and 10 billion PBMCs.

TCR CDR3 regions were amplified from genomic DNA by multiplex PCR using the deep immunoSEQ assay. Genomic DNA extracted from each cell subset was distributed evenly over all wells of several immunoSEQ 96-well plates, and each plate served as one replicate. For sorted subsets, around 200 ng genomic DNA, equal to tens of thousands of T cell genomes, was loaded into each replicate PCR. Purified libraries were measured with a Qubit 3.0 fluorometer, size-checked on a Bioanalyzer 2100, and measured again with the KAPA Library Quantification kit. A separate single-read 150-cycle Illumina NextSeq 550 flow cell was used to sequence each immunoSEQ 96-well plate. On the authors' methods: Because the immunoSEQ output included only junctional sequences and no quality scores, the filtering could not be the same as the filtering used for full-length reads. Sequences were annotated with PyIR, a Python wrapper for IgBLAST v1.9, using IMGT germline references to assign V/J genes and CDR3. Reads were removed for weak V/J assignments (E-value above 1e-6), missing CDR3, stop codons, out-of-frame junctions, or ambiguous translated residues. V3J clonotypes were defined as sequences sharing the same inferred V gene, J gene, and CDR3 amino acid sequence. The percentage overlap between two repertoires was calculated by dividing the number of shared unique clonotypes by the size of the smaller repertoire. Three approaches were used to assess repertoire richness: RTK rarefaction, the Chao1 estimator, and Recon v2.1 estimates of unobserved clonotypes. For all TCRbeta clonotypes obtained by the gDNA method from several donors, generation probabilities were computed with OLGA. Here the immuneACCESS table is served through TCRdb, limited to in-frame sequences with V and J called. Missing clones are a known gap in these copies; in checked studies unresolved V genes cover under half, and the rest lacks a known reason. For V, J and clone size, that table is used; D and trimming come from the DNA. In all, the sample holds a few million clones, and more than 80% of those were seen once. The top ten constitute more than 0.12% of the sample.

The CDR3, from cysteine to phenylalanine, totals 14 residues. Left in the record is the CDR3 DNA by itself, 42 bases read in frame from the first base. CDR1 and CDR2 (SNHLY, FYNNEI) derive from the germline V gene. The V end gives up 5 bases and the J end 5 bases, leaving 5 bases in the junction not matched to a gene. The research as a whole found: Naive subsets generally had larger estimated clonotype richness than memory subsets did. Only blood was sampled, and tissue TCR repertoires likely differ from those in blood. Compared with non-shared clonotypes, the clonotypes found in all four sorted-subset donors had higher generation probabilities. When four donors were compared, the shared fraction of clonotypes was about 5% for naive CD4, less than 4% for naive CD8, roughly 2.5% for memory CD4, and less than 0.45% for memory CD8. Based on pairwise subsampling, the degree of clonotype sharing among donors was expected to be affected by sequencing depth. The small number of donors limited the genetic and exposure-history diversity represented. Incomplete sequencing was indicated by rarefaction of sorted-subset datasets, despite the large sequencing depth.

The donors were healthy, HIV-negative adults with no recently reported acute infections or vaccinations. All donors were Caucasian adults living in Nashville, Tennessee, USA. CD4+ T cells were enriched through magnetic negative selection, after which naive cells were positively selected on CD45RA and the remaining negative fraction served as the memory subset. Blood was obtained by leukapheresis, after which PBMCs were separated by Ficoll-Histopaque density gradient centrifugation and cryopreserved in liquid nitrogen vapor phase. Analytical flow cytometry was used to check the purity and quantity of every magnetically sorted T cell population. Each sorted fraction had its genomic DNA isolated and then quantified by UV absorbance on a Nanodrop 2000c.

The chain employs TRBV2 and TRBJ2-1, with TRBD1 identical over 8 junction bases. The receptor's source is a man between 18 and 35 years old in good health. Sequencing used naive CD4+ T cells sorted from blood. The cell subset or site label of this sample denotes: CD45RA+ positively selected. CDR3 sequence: CASSSDRGDNEQFF. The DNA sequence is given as TGTGCCAGCAGTTCAGACAGGGGAGACAATGAGCAGTTCTTC. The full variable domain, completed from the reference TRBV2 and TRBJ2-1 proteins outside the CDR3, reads EPEVTQTPSHQVTQMGQEVILRCVPISNHLYFYWYRQILGQKVEFLVSFYNNEISEKSEIFDDQFSVERPDGSNFTLKIRSTKLEDSAMYFCASSSDRGDNEQFFGPGTRLTVL.